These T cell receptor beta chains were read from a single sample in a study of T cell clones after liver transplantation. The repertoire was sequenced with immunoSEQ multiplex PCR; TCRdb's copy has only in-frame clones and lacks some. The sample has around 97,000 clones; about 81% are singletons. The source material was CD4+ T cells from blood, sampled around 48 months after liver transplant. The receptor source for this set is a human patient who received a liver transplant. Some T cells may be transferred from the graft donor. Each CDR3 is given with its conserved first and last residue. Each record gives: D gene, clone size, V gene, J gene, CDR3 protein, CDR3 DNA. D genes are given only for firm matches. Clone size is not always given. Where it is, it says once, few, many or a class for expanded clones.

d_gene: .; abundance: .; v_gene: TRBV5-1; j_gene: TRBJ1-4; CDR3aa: CASSTLNTENEKLFF; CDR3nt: TGCGCCAGCAGCACCTTAAATACCGAGAATGAAAAACTGTTTTTT
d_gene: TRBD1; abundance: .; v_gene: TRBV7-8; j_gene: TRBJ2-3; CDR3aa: CASSWDRLVTDTQYF; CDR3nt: TGTGCCAGCAGCTGGGACAGGTTGGTGACAGATACGCAGTATTTT
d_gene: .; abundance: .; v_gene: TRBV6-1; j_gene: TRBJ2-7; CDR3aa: CASSEAPGPSYEQYF; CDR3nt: TGTGCCAGCAGTGAAGCTCCAGGGCCTTCCTACGAGCAGTACTTC
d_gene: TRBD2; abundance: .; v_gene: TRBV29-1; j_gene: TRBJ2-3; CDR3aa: CSVEVGWGGRKDTQYF; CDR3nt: TGCAGCGTTGAAGTGGGTTGGGGCGGGAGGAAAGATACGCAGTATTTT
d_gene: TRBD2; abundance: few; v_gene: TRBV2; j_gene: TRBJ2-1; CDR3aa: CASSPRLASGGVRFF; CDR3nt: TGTGCCAGCAGTCCCCGACTGGCTAGCGGGGGGGTCCGGTTCTTC
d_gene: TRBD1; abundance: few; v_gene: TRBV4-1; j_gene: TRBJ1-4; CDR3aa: CASSQSGRGLVTNEKLFF; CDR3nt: TGCGCCAGCAGCCAGTCCGGCAGGGGGCTTGTGACTAATGAAAAACTGTTTTTT
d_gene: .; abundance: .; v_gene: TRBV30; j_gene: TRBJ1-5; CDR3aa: CAWSAGLSNQPQHF; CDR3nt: TGTGCCTGGAGTGCCGGACTTAGCAATCAGCCCCAGCATTTT
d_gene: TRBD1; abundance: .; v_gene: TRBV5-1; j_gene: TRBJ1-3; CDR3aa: CASSLAPNGGGATGNTIYF; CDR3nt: TGCGCCAGCAGCTTGGCCCCGAATGGAGGGGGCGCAACTGGAAACACCATATATTTT
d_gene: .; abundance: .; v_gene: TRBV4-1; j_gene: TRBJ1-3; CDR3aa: CASSQVPGASTSGNTIYF; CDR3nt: TGCGCCAGCAGCCAAGTTCCAGGGGCGAGTACCTCTGGAAACACCATATATTTT
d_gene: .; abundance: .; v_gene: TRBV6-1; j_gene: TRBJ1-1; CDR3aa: CASHGGNRVTEAFF; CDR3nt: TGTGCCAGCCACGGGGGAAACAGGGTAACTGAAGCTTTCTTT
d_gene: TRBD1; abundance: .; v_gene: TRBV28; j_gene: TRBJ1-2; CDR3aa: CASRPGQGWDGYTF; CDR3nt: TGTGCCAGCAGACCGGGACAGGGGTGGGATGGCTACACCTTC
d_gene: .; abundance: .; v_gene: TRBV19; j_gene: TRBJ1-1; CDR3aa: CASSINRGKNTEAFF; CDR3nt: TGTGCCAGTAGTATAAATCGTGGGAAGAACACTGAAGCTTTCTTT
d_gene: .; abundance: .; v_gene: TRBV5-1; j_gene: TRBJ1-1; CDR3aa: CASSLDGSTEAFF; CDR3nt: TGCGCCAGCAGCTTGGATGGGAGCACTGAAGCTTTCTTT
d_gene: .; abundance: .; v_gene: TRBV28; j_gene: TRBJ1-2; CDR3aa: CASSLGGLGGRKNYGYTF; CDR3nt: TGTGCCAGCAGTTTAGGGGGTCTTGGTGGTCGGAAGAACTATGGCTACACCTTC
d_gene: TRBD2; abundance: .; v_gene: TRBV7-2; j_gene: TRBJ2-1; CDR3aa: CASSLRGSSGTHEQFF; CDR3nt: TGTGCCAGCAGCTTAAGAGGGTCTAGCGGGACCCATGAGCAGTTCTTC
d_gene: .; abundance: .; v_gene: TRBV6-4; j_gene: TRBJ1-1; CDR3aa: CASTENRVSEAFF; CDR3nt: TGTGCCAGCACCGAGAACAGGGTTAGTGAGGCTTTCTTT
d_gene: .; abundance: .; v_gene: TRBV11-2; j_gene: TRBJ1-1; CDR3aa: CASSTTGINTEAFF; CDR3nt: TGTGCCAGCAGTACTACAGGGATAAACACTGAAGCTTTCTTT
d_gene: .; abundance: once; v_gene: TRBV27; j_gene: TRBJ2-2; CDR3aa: CASSIRETGELFF; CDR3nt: TGTGCCAGCAGTATAAGGGAGACCGGGGAGCTGTTTTTT
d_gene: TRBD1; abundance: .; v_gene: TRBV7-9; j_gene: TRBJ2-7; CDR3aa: CASSPAGTGGYEQYF; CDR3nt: TGTGCCAGCAGCCCAGCCGGGACAGGGGGATACGAGCAGTACTTC
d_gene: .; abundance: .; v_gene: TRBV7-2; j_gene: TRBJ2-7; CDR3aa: CASSFGSGGYEQYF; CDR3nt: TGTGCCAGCAGCTTCGGTAGTGGCGGCTACGAGCAGTACTTC
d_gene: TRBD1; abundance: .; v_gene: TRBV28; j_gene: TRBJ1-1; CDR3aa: CASIRETGRVNTEAFF; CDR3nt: TGTGCCAGCATTCGAGAGACAGGGAGGGTGAACACTGAAGCTTTCTTT
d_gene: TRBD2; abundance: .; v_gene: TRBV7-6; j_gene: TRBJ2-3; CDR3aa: CASSLAIAGDTDTQYF; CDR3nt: TGTGCCAGCAGCTTAGCGATAGCGGGGGACACAGATACGCAGTATTTT
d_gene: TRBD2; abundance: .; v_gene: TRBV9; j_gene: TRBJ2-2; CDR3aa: CASTRTSGRDANTGELFF; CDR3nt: TGTGCCAGCACAAGGACTAGCGGGAGGGACGCGAACACCGGGGAGCTGTTTTTT
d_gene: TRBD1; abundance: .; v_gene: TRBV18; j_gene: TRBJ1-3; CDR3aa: CASSPNRVGTASGNTIYF; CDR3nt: TGTGCCAGCTCACCGAATCGGGTCGGGACAGCCTCTGGAAACACCATATATTTT
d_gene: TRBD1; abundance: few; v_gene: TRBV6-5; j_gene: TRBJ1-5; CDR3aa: CASSSGTGLNQPQHF; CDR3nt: TGTGCCAGCAGTTCCGGGACAGGCCTCAATCAGCCCCAGCATTTT